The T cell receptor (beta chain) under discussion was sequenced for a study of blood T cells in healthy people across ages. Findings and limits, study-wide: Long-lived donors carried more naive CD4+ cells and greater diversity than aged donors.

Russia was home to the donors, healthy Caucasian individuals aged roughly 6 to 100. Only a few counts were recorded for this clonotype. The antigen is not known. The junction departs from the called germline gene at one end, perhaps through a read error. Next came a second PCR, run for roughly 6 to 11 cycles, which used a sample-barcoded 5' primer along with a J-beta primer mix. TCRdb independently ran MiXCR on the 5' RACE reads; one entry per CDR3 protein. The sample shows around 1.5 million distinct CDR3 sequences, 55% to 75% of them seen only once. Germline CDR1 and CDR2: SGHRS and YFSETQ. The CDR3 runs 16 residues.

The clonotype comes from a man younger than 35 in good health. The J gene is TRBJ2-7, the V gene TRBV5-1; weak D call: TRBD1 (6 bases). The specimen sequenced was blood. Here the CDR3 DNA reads TGCGCCAGCAGGTTGGCCAACAGGGCGATAGCCTACGAGCAGTACTTC. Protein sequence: CASRLANRAIAYEQYF.